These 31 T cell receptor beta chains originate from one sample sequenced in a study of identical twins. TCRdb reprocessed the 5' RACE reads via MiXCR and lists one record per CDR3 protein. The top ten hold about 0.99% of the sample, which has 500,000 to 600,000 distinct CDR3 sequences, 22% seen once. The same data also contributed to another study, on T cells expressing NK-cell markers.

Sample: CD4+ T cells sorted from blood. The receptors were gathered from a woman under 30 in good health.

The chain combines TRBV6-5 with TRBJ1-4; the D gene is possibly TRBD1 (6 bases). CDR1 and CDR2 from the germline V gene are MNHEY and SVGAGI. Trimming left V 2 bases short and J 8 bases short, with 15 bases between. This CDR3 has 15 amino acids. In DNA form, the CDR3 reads TGTGCCAGCAGTTACAGTACAGGGAATAAGGAAAAACTGTTTTTT. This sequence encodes CASSYSTGNKEKLFF.

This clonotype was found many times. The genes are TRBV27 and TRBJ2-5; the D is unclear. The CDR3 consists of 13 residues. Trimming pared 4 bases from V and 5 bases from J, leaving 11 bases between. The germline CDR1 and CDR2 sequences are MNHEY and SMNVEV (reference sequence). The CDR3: CASSSGSGETQYF. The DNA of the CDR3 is TGTGCCAGCAGTTCGGGTTCTGGGGAGACCCAGTACTTC.

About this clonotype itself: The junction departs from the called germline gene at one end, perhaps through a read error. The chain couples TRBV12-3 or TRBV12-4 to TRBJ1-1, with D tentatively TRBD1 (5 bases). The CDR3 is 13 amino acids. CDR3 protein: CASRSRGGLRGLF. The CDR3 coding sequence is TGTGCCAGCAGGTCCCGGGGCGGACTGAGAGGTCTCTTT.

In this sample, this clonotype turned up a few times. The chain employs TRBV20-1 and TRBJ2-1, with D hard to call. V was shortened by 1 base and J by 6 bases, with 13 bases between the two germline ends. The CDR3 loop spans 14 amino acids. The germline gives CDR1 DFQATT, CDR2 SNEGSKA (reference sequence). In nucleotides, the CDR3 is TGCAGTGCTAGAGTTCCGGTTCCAGGCAATGAGCAGTTCTTC. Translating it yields CSARVPVPGNEQFF.

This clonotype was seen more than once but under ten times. The CDR3 reads CASSSTAYNTEAFF. The CDR3 DNA reads as TGTGCCAGCAGTTCGACAGCTTACAACACTGAAGCTTTCTTT. The genes are TRBV12-3 or TRBV12-4 and TRBJ1-1; perhaps TRBD1 as D (5 bases). Trimming removed 4 bases at V and 2 bases at J, with 11 bases between. This CDR3 comprises 14 residues.

The CDR3 spells CSASFLVGEQFF. CDR3 bases: TGCAGTGCTAGTTTTCTTGTCGGTGAGCAGTTCTTC. The V and J genes are TRBV20-1 and TRBJ2-1, with no clear D. V lost 3 bases to trimming and J lost 9 bases, with 12 bases between them. The CDR3 contains 12 residues. In germline, CDR1 is DFQATT, CDR2 SNEGSKA (reference sequence).

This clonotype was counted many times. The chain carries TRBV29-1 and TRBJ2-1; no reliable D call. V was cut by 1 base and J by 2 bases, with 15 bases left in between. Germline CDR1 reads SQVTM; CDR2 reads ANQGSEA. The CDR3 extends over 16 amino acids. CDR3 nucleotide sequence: TGCAGCGTTGAAGTTCCTACAGCTACTACCTACAATGAGCAGTTCTTC. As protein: CSVEVPTATTYNEQFF.

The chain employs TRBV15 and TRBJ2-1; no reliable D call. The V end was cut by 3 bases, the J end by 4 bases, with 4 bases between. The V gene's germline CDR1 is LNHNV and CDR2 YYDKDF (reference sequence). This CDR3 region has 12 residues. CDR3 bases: TGTGCCACCAGCAGCCCATACAATGAGCAGTTCTTC. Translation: CATSSPYNEQFF. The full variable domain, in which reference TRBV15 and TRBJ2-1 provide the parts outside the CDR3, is DAMVIQNPRYQVTQFGKPVTLSCSQTLNHNVMYWYQQKSSQAPKLLFHYYDKDFNNEADTPDNFQSRRPNTSFCFLDIRSPGLGDTAMYLCATSSPYNEQFFGPGTRLTVL.

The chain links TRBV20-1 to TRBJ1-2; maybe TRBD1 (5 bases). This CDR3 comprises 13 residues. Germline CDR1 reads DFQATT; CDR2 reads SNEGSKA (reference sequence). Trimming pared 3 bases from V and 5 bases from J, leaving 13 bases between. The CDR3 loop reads CSASLGTVYGYTF. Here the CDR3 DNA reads TGCAGTGCTAGTCTCGGGACGGTATATGGCTACACCTTC.

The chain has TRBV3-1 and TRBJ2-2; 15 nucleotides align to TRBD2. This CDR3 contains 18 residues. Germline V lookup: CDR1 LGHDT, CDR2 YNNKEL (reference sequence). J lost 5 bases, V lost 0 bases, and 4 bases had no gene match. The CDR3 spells CASSQEGLAGGGTGELFF. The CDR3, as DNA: TGTGCCAGCAGCCAAGAGGGACTAGCGGGAGGTGGGACCGGGGAGCTGTTTTTT.

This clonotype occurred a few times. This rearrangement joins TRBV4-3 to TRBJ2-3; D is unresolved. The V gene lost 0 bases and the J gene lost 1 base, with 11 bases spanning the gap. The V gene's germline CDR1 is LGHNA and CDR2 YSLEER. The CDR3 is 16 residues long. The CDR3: CASSQEVTDGTDTQYF. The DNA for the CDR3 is TGCGCCAGCAGCCAAGAAGTAACCGACGGCACAGATACGCAGTATTTT.

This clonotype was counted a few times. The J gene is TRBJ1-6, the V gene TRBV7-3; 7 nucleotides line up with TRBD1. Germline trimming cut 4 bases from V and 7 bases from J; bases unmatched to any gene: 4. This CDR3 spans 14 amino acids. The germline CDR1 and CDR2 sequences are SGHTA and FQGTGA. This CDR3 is CASSSQGRNSPLHF. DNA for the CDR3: TGTGCCAGCAGCTCACAGGGGAGGAATTCACCCCTCCACTTT.

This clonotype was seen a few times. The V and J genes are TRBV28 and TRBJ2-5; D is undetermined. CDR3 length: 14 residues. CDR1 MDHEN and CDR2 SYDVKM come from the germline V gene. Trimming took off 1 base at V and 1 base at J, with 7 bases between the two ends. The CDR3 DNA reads TGTGCCAGCAGTTTATTTCAGGTCCAAGAGACCCAGTACTTC. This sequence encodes CASSLFQVQETQYF. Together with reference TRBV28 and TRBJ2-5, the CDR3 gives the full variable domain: DVKVTQSSRYLVKRTGEKVFLECVQDMDHENMFWYRQDPGLGLRLIYFSYDVKMKEKGDIPEGYSVSREKKERFSLILESASTNQTSMYLCASSLFQVQETQYFGPGTRLLVL.

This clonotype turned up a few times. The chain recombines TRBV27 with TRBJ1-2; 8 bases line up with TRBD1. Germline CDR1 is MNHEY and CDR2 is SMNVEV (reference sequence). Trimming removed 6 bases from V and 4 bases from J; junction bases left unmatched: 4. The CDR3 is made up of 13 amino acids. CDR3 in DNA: TGTGCCAGCAGGCAGGACAGGGCCTATGGCTACACCTTC. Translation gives CASRQDRAYGYTF.

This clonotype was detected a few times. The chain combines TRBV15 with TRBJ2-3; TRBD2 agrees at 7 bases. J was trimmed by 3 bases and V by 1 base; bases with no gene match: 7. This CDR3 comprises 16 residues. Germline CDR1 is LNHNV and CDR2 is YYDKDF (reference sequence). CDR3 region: CATSRGVSGQTDTQYF. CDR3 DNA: TGTGCCACCAGCAGAGGTGTTAGCGGGCAGACAGATACGCAGTATTTT.

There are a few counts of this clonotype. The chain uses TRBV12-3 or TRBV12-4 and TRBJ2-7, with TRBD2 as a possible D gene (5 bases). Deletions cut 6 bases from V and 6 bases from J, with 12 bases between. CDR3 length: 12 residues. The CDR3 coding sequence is TGTGCCAGCAGAATTGCGGGCGGCGAGCAGTACTTC. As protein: CASRIAGGEQYF.

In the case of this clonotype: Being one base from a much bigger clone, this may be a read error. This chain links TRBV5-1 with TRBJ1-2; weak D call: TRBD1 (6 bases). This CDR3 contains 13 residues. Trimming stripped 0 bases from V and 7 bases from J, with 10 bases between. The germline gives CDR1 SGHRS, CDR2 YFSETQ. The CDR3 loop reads CASSLDRVTGYTF. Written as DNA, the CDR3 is TGCGCCAGCAGCTTGGACAGGGTGACTGGCTACACCTTC.

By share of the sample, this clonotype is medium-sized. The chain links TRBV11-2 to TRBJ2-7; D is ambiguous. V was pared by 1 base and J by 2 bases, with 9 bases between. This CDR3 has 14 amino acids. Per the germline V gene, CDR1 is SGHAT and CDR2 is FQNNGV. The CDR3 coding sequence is TGTGCCAGCAGCTTAGCCCAGAATGCCTACGAGCAGTACTTC. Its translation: CASSLAQNAYEQYF.

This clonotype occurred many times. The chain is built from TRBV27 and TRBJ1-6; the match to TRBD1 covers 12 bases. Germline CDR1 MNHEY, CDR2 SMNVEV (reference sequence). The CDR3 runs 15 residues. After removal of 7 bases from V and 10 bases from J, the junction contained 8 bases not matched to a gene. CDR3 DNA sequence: TGTGCCAGCAATACTCCGGGACAGGGGGCCTCACCCCTCCACTTT. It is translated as CASNTPGQGASPLHF.

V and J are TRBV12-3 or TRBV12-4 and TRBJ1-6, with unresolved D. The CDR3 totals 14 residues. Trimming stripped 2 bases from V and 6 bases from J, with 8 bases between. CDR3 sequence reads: CASSLNVGNSPLHF. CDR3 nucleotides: TGTGCCAGCAGTTTAAATGTAGGTAATTCACCCCTCCACTTT.

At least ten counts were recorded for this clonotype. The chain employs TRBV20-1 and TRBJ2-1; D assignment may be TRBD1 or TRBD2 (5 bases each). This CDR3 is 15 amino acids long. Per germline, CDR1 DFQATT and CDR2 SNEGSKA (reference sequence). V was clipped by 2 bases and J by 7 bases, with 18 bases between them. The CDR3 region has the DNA TGCAGTGCTAGACACCGGGACCCCGTGGTGAATGAGCAGTTCTTC. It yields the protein CSARHRDPVVNEQFF.

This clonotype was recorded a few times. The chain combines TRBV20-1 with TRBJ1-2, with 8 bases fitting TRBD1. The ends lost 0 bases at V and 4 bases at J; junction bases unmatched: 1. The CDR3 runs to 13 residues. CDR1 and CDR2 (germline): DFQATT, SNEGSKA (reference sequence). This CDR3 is CSARDDRGYGYTF. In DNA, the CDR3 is TGCAGTGCTAGAGATGACAGGGGCTATGGCTACACCTTC.

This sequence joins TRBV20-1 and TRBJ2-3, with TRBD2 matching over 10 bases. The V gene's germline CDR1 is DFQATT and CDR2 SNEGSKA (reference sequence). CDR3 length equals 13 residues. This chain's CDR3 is CSVGLAVTDTQYF. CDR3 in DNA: TGCAGCGTCGGACTAGCGGTCACAGATACGCAGTATTTT.

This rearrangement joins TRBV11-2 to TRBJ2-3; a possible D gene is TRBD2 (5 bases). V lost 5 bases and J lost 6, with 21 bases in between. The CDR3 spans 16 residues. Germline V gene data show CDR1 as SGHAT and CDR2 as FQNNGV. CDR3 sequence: CASSPFRDSPLDTQYF. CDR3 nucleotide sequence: TGTGCCAGCAGCCCCTTCCGGGATTCTCCTTTGGATACGCAGTATTTT.

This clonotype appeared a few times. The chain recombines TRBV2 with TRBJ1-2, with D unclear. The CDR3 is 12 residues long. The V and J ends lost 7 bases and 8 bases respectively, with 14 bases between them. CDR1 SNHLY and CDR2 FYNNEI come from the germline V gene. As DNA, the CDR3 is TGTGCCAGCAATGGACGGCCGGGGGGCTACACCTTC. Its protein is CASNGRPGGYTF.

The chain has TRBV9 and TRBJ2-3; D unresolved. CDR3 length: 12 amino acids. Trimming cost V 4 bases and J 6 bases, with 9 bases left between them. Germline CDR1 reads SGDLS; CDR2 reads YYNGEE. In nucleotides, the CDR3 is TGTGCCAGCAGCACCCAGTTGGATACGCAGTATTTT. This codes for CASSTQLDTQYF.

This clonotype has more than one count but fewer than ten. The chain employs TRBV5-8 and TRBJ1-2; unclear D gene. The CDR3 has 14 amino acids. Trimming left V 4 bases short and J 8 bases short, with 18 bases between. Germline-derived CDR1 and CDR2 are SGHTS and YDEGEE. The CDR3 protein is CASSRLRIMGGYTF. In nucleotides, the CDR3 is TGTGCCAGCAGCCGACTACGGATAATGGGCGGCTACACCTTC.

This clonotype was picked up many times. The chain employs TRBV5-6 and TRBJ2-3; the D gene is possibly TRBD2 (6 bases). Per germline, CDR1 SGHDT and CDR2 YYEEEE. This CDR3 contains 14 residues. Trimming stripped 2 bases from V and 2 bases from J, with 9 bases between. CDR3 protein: CASSFGEATDTQYF. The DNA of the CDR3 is TGTGCCAGCAGCTTTGGGGAGGCCACAGATACGCAGTATTTT.

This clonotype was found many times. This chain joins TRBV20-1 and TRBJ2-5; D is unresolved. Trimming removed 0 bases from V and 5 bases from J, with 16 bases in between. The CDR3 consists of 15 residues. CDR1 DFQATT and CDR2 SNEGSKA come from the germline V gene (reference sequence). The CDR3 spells CSARDDGRTYETQYF. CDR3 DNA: TGCAGTGCTAGAGATGACGGCAGGACGTACGAGACCCAGTACTTC.

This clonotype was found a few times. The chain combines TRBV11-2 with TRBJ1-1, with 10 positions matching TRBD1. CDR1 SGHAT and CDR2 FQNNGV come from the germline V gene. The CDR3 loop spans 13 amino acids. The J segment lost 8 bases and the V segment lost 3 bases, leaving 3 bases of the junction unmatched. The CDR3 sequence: CASSFDRGREAFF. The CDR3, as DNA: TGTGCCAGCAGCTTTGACAGGGGGCGCGAAGCTTTCTTT.

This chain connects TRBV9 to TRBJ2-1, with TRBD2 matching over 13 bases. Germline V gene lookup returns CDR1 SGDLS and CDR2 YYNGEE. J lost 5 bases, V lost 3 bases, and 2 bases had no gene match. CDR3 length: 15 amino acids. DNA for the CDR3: TGTGCCAGCAGCGCTGGGACTAGCGGGAACAATGAGCAGTTCTTC. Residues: CASSAGTSGNNEQFF.